This T cell receptor (beta chain) was identified in a study of cytomegalovirus exposure and HLA in healthy donors. For the study at large: Among the 398 genotyped donors, 70% to 85% were placed in the Caucasian-associated ancestry cluster. Overall study findings and caveats: Most CMV-associated TCR beta chains appeared HLA-restricted in a later analysis. Being indistinguishable, some V segments were excluded, TRBV6-2 and TRBV6-3 among them. A missense variant in DCLRE1C was later tied to TCR beta V- and J-gene trimming.

Primers for the PCR totalled 60 Vbeta and 13 Jbeta. Sequenced by immunoSEQ multiplex PCR; TCRdb stores in-frame clones only, minus some. This sample has 150,000 to 250,000 clones, with 80% to 85% found just once. The length of the CDR3 is 15 residues. Trimming shortened V by 3 bases and J by 0 bases, and 6 bases separated the two germline ends. Germline V CDR1 and CDR2: SEHNR, FQNEAQ (reference sequence). Turning to this clone: Antigen specificity is unknown.

The receptor comes from a woman in her forties or fifties in good health and CMV-seropositive. V and J are TRBV7-9 and TRBJ2-6; a possible D gene is TRBD2 (5 bases). The sequencing sample was made of PBMCs. CDR3 protein: CASSLGVSGANVLTF. The CDR3 nucleotides read TGTGCCAGCAGCTTGGGAGTCTCTGGGGCCAACGTCCTGACTTTC.